The clone carrying this T cell receptor (beta chain) was seen a single time. A junction boundary mismatches the germline segment, possibly from a read error. Germline V CDR1 and CDR2: LGHNA, YNFKEQ. The CDR3 extends over 16 amino acids. A second roughly 7 to 11 cycle PCR used barcoded and J-beta primers. TCRdb reprocessed the 5' RACE reads via MiXCR and lists one record per CDR3 protein. The sample yields about 680,000 distinct CDR3 sequences, more than 40% seen once. The sample belongs to a study of blood T cells in healthy people across ages. The origin of this receptor is a woman aged 60-75 years in good health. Source material: blood. The chain has TRBV4-2 and TRBJ2-5; 11 positions match TRBD2. CDR3 residues: CASSQAGTSGQETHYF. CDR3 DNA: TGTGCCAGCAGCCAAGCCGGGACTAGCGGCCAAGAGACCCATTACTTC.